A selection of T cell receptor beta chains follows, all from one sample in a study of blood T cell repertoires in COVID-19. The repertoire was sequenced with immunoSEQ multiplex PCR; TCRdb's copy has only in-frame clones and lacks some. The sample has 370,000 or so clones, more than 75% seen once. The sample comprised PBMCs or T cells enriched from blood (not recorded which). These receptors all come from a man aged 30-40 years who had recovered from COVID-19. The CDR3 runs from the conserved cysteine through the conserved F or W. The D gene is left open where the match is weak.

cdr3_nt cdr3_aa j_call d_call cdr3_length v_call
TGTGCCAGCAAGATGAGCGGGGCCGATACGCAGTATTTT CASKMSGADTQYF TRBJ2-3 TRBD2 13 TRBV9
TGTGCCAGTAGCCTCCGACTAGCGCCCGGCGTCCCCTACGAGCAGTACTTC CASSLRLAPGVPYEQYF TRBJ2-7 TRBD2 17 TRBV19
TGTGCCAGCAGCCCAGTACAGGGGGCTTACGAGCAGTACTTC CASSPVQGAYEQYF TRBJ2-7 TRBD1 14 TRBV14
TGTGCCAGCAGTTTGGGCCGGTATGGCTACACCTTC CASSLGRYGYTF TRBJ1-2 . 12 TRBV12-3/TRBV12-4
TGTGCCAGTAGTAACTCTATTCAAGAGACCCAGTACTTC CASSNSIQETQYF TRBJ2-5 . 13 TRBV19
TGTGCCAGCAGCCTAGGGACAGCCCCAAGGAACACTGAAGCTTTCTTT CASSLGTAPRNTEAFF TRBJ1-1 TRBD1 16 TRBV7-2
TGTGCCATCATGACCCCACTAGCGGGGGGCGGGAATGAGCAGTTCTTC CAIMTPLAGGGNEQFF TRBJ2-1 TRBD2 16 TRBV10-3
TGTGCCAGCAGTACAGGGGTTGGTTCACCCCTCCACTTT CASSTGVGSPLHF TRBJ1-6 TRBD1 13 TRBV12-3/TRBV12-4
TGTGCCAGTAGTATGATGCGGGGGACCCGTTATAGCAATCAGCCCCAGCATTTT CASSMMRGTRYSNQPQHF TRBJ1-5 . 18 TRBV19
TGTGCCAGTAGTATAGGAGGGACAGGGTCCTTTGTAGATACGCAGTATTTT CASSIGGTGSFVDTQYF TRBJ2-3 TRBD1 17 TRBV19